Below, 8 T cell receptor beta chains from the same sample are listed, as sequenced in a study of Ad26.COV2.S vaccination and SARS-CoV-2 variants. The table came from immunoSEQ multiplex PCR; TCRdb's copy has only in-frame clones and leaves some out. This table has 43,000 or so clones, around 83% appearing once. Sample: peripheral blood, taken after recovery from COVID-19. These TCRs come from a human donor who had recovered from COVID-19.

Written as DNA, the CDR3 is TGTGCCAGCAGCTTAATGGGGACGATGGTAGCTGGCTACACCTTC. This sequence encodes CASSLMGTMVAGYTF. V usage is TRBV11-2 and J usage is TRBJ1-2, with a weak D call TRBD1 (5 bases). Deletions cut 2 bases from V and 7 bases from J, with 17 bases between. This CDR3 is 15 amino acids long. Germline V gives CDR1 SGHAT, CDR2 FQNNGV.

This clone was recorded once. This chain connects TRBV18 to TRBJ1-4; D gene uncertain. The V and J ends lost 1 base and 8 bases respectively, with 14 bases between them. The CDR3 spans 15 residues. Germline-derived CDR1 and CDR2 are KGHSH and LQKENI. CDR3 amino acids: CASSPRGPMGEKLFF. CDR3 sequence (DNA): TGTGCCAGCTCACCACGAGGGCCGATGGGGGAAAAACTGTTTTTT.

V and J are TRBV5-1 and TRBJ1-6; D not certain. V lost 4 bases to trimming and J lost 6 bases, with 11 bases between them. This CDR3 contains 14 residues. Germline CDR1 reads SGHRS; CDR2 reads YFSETQ. CDR3 region: CASSTPAGNSPLHF. As DNA, the CDR3 is TGCGCCAGCAGCACTCCCGCGGGTAATTCACCCCTCCACTTT.

This clone was recorded once. The chain couples TRBV19 to TRBJ2-7; D is undetermined. The CDR3 totals 13 residues. Germline CDR1 and CDR2: LNHDA and SQIVND (reference sequence). The germline V and J ends were trimmed by 1 base and 2 bases, with 6 bases remaining between them. CDR3 amino acids: CASSIGITYEQYF. In DNA, the CDR3 is TGTGCCAGTAGTATAGGCATTACCTACGAGCAGTACTTC.

This clone was counted at least ten times. The CDR3 is CASTRGGNNSPLHF. DNA for the CDR3: TGTGCCAGCACCAGGGGGGGGAACAATTCACCCCTCCACTTT. The chain couples TRBV3-1 (or the pseudogene TRBV3-2) to TRBJ1-6, with 7 nucleotides matching TRBD1. This CDR3 is 14 amino acids long. V gave up 7 bases and J gave up 7 bases; unmatched junction bases: 7. Germline CDR1 is LGHDT and CDR2 is YNNKEL (reference sequence).

This chain uses TRBV2 with TRBJ2-7, with D possibly being TRBD1 (5 bases). Germline lookup yields CDR1 SNHLY and CDR2 FYNNEI. Trimming left V 8 bases short and J 4 bases short, with 15 bases between. The CDR3 has 13 amino acids. The CDR3 DNA reads as TGTGCCAGCCTCCTGTTCCAGGGATACGAGCAGTACTTC. This encodes CASLLFQGYEQYF.

The genes are TRBV19 and TRBJ2-7; D might be TRBD1 or TRBD2, each matching 6 bases. Germline V gene sequence: CDR1 LNHDA, CDR2 SQIVND (reference sequence). The ends were cut back, 5 bases at V and 6 bases at J, with 14 bases in the middle. The CDR3 is made up of 13 amino acids. The DNA of the CDR3 is TGTGCCAGTAGTTCCCGCCGGGGGCTCGAGCAGTACGTC. This sequence encodes CASSSRRGLEQYV.

DNA for the CDR3: TGCAGTGCTAATGACAGGGTGAACACTGAAGCTTTCTTT. Translation gives CSANDRVNTEAFF. The chain is built from TRBV20-1 and TRBJ1-1, with TRBD1 matching over 7 bases. The V segment lost 4 bases and the J segment 0 bases; nucleotides outside the gene matches: 2. In germline, CDR1 is DFQATT, CDR2 SNEGSKA (reference sequence). CDR3 length: 13 amino acids.